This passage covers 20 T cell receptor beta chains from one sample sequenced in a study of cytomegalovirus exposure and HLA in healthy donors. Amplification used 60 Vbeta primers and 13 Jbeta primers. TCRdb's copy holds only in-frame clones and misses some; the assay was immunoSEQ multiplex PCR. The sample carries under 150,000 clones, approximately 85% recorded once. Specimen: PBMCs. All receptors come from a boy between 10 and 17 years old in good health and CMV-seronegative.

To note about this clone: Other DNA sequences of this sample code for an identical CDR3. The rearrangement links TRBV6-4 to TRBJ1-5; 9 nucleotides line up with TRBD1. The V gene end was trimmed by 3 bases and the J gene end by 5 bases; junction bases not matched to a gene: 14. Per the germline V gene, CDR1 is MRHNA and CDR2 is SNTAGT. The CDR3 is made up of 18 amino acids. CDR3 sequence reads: CASSDPPGQGMLDQPQHF. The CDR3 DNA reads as TGTGCCAGCAGTGATCCACCGGGACAGGGTATGCTAGATCAGCCCCAGCATTTT.

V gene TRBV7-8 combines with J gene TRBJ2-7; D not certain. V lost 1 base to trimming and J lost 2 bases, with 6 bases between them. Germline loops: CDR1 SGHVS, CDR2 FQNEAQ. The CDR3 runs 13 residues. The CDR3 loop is CASSLGKTYEQYF. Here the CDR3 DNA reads TGTGCCAGCAGCTTAGGTAAAACCTACGAGCAGTACTTC.

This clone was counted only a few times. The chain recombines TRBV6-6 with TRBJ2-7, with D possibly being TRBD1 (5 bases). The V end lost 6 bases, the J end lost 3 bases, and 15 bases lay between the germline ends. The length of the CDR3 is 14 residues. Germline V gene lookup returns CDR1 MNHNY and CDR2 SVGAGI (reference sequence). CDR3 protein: CASRDMGRHYEQYF. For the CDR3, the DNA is TGTGCCAGCAGAGACATGGGGCGTCACTACGAGCAGTACTTC.

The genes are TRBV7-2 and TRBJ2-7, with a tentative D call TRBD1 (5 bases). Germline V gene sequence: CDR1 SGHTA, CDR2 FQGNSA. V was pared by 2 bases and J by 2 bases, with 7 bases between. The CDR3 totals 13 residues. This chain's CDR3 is CASSLRGAYEQYF. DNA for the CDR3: TGTGCCAGCAGCTTAAGGGGCGCCTACGAGCAGTACTTC.

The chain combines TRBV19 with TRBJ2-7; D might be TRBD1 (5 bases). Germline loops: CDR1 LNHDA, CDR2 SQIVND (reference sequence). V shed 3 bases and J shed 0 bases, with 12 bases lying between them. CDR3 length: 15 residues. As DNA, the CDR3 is TGTGCCAGTAGTATGCAGGGCAGAAGCTCCTACGAGCAGTACTTC. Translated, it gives CASSMQGRSSYEQYF.

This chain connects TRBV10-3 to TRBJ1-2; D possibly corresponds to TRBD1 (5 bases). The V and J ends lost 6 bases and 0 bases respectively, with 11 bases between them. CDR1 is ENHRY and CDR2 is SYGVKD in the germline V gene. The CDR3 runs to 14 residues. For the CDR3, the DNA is TGTGCCATCAGCGGAAGACAGCCTAACTATGGCTACACCTTC. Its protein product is CAISGRQPNYGYTF.

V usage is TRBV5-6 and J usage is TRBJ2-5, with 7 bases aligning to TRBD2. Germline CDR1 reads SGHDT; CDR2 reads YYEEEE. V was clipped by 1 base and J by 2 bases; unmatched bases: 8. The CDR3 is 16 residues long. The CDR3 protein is CASSLLGGKIQETQYF. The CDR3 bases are TGTGCCAGCAGCTTGCTCGGGGGGAAAATTCAAGAGACCCAGTACTTC.

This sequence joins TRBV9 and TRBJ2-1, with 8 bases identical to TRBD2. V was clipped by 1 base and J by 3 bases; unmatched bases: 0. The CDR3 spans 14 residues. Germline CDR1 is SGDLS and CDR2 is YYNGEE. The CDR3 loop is CASSVTSGYNEQFF. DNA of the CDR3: TGTGCCAGCAGCGTAACTAGCGGCTACAATGAGCAGTTCTTC.

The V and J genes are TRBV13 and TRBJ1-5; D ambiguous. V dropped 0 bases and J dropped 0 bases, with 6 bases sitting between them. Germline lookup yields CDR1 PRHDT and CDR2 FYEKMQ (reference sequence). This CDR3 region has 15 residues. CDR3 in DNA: TGTGCCAGCAGCTTAGGCCTAGGTAGCAATCAGCCCCAGCATTTT. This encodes CASSLGLGSNQPQHF. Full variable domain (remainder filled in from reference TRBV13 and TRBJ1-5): AAGVIQSPRHLIKEKRETATLKCYPIPRHDTVYWYQQGPGQDPQFLISFYEKMQSDKGSIPDRFSAQQFSDYHSELNMSSLELGDSALYFCASSLGLGSNQPQHFGDGTRLSIL.

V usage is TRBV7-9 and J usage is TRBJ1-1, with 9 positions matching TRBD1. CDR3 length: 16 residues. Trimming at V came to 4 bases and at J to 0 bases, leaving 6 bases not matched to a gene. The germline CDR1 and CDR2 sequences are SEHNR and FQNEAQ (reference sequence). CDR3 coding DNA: TGTGCCAGCAGCTCGCCGGGACAGGGAATGAACACTGAAGCTTTCTTT. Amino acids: CASSSPGQGMNTEAFF. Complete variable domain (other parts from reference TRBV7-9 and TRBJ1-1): DTGVSQNPRHKITKRGQNVTFRCDPISEHNRLYWYRQTLGQGPEFLTYFQNEAQLEKSRLLSDRFSAERPKGSFSTLEIQRTEQGDSAMYLCASSSPGQGMNTEAFFGQGTRLTVV.

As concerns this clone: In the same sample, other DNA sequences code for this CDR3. The CDR3 here is CASSLARKNTEAFF. As DNA, the CDR3 is TGCGCCAGCAGCCTAGCTCGCAAGAACACTGAAGCTTTCTTT. The chain recombines TRBV4-3 with TRBJ1-1, with D hard to call. Germline values: CDR1 LGHNA, CDR2 YSLEER. V was clipped by 4 bases and J by 1 base, with 10 bases between them. This CDR3 spans 14 amino acids.

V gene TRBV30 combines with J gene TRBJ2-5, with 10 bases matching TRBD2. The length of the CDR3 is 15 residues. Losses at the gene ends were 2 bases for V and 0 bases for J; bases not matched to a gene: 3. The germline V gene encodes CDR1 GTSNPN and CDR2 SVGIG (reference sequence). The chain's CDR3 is CAWSPGLAYQETQYF. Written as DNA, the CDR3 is TGTGCCTGGAGTCCGGGACTAGCGTACCAAGAGACCCAGTACTTC.

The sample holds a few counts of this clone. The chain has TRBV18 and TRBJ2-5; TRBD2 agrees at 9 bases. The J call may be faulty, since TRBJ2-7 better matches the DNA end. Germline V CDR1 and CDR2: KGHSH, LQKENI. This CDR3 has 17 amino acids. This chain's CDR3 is CASSPLAGDDSLYEQYF. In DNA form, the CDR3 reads TGTGCCAGCTCACCGTTAGCGGGAGACGACTCGTTGTACGAGCAGTACTTC.

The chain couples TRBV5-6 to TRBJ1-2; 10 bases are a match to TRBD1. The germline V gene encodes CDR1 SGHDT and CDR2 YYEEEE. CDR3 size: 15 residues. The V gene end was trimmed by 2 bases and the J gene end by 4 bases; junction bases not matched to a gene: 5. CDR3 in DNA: TGTGCCAGCAGCTTTAAGACAGGGGGCTTCTATGGCTACACCTTC. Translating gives CASSFKTGGFYGYTF.

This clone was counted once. The CDR3 DNA reads as TGTGCCAGCAACCCGAGGAGCAGGGAAGGTGGGCAGTACTTC. It encodes CASNPRSREGGQYF. The chain recombines TRBV7-8 with TRBJ2-7; TRBD1 is a possible D gene (5 bases). CDR3 length: 14 residues. Germline values: CDR1 SGHVS, CDR2 FQNEAQ. Trimming removed 7 bases at V and 9 bases at J, with 22 bases between.

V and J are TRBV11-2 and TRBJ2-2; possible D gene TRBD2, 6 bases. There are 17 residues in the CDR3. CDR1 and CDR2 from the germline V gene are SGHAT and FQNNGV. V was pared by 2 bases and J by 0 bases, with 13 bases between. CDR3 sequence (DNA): TGTGCCAGCAGCTTATTTTTCGGAGGGACGAACACCGGGGAGCTGTTTTTT. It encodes CASSLFFGGTNTGELFF.

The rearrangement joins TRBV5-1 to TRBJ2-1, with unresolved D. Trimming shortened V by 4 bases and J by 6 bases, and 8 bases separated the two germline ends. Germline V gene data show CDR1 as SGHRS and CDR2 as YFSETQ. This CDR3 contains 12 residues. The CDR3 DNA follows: TGCGCCAGCAGCCTGGCTAGCAATGAGCAGTTCTTC. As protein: CASSLASNEQFF. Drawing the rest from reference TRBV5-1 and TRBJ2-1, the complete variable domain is KAGVTQTPRYLIKTRGQQVTLSCSPISGHRSVSWYQQTPGQGLQFLFEYFSETQRNKGNFPGRFSGRQFSNSRSEMNVSTLELGDSALYLCASSLASNEQFFGPGTRLTVL.

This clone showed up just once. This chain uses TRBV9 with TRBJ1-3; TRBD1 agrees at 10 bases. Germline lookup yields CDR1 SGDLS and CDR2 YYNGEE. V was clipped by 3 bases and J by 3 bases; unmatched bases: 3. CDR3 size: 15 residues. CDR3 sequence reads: CASSGQGAGGNTIYF. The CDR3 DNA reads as TGTGCCAGCAGCGGACAGGGGGCAGGTGGAAACACCATATATTTT.

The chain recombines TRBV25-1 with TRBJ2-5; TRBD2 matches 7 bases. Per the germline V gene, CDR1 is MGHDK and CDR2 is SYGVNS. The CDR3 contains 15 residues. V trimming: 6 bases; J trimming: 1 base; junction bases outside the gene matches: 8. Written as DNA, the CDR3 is TGTGCCAGCAGCGCGGGGGAGTTTTCCCAAGAGACCCAGTACTTC. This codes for CASSAGEFSQETQYF.

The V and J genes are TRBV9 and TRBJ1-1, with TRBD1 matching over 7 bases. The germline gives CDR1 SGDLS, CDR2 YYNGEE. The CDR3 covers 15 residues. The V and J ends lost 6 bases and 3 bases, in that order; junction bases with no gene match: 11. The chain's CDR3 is CASKNRGLFDTEAFF. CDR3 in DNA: TGTGCCAGCAAAAACAGGGGCTTGTTTGACACTGAAGCTTTCTTT.